This entry lists 31 T cell receptor beta chains sequenced from one sample in a study of response to subunit inactivated influenza vaccine listed by TCRdb under 2018. Library method: RT-PCR. The sequencer listed for this sample is Illumina HiSeq 2500. TCRdb took the public reads, trimmed them with fastp at Q25, ran MiXCR for clone calling and kept in-frame beta chains. Under each unique CDR3 protein, matching rows form one entry showing the most common genes and DNA. The sample profile shows hundreds of thousands of distinct CDR3 sequences; about 15% of them were found once. The ten largest clonotypes hold approximately 10% of the sample. Sequencing was performed on PBMCs from blood, taken approximately 13 days after vaccination. The origin of the receptors is a man aged 50 to 60 who received an inactivated influenza vaccine. Donor details come from another sample of the same person, matched by shared clones.

This clonotype was detected a few times. This sequence joins TRBV12-3 or TRBV12-4 and TRBJ2-3; 8 nucleotides align to TRBD2. This CDR3 is 15 amino acids long. After removal of 3 bases from V and 4 bases from J, the junction contained 6 bases not matched to a gene. CDR3 sequence (DNA): TGTGCCAGCAGTTTTTCGGCGGGAGGTCCAGATACGCAGTATTTT. It translates to CASSFSAGGPDTQYF.

The CDR3 is CAAQTSGGYEQYF. CDR3 DNA sequence: TGTGCGGCCCAAACTAGCGGGGGTTACGAGCAGTACTTC. V gene TRBV7-9 combines with J gene TRBJ2-7; TRBD2 aligns across 11 bases. CDR3 length: 13 amino acids. Germline CDR1 reads SEHNR; CDR2 reads FQNEAQ (reference sequence).

This clonotype showed up just once. V and J are TRBV5-1 and TRBJ2-7, with D tentatively TRBD1 (6 bases). Germline V gene lookup returns CDR1 SGHRS and CDR2 YFSETQ. V was shortened by 4 bases and J by 0 bases, with 17 bases between the two germline ends. The CDR3 sequence is 16 residues long. The CDR3 DNA is TGCGCCAGCAGCGCCCTCCCCGGGACAAGCTCCTACGAGCAGTACTTC. This sequence encodes CASSALPGTSSYEQYF.

The chain is built from TRBV7-2 and TRBJ1-1; possible D gene TRBD1, 5 bases. This CDR3 is 15 amino acids long. The V gene's germline CDR1 is SGHTA and CDR2 FQGNSA. V was shortened by 6 bases and J by 1 base, with 15 bases between the two germline ends. In DNA, the CDR3 is TGTGCCAGCAGAACAGGCCCACGTGGGAACACTGAAGCTTTCTTT. Amino acid sequence: CASRTGPRGNTEAFF.

This clonotype was picked up a small number of times. The chain combines TRBV20-1 with TRBJ2-3, with 13 bases aligning to TRBD2. The CDR3 covers 17 residues. V shed 5 bases, J shed 0 bases, and the junction held 8 bases outside the gene matches. Germline CDR1 and CDR2: DFQATT and SNEGSKA (reference sequence). CDR3 amino acids: CSADPGTSGASTDTQYF. The CDR3 DNA reads as TGCAGTGCTGATCCGGGGACTAGCGGGGCTAGCACAGATACGCAGTATTTT.

This clonotype was recorded a few times. J is TRBJ2-2 and V is TRBV7-9; D uncertain. V lost 5 bases to trimming and J lost 3 bases, with 7 bases between them. The CDR3 length is 13 residues. Germline V lookup: CDR1 SEHNR, CDR2 FQNEAQ (reference sequence). CDR3 sequence (DNA): TGTGCCAGCAGCGAAACAGACACCGGGGAGCTGTTTTTT. Residues: CASSETDTGELFF.

CDR3 amino acids: CASSHVQGHEQFF. The CDR3 DNA reads TGCGCCAGCAGCCATGTACAGGGCCATGAGCAGTTCTTC. V usage is TRBV4-3 and J usage is TRBJ2-1; D possibly corresponds to TRBD1 (6 bases). This CDR3 spans 13 amino acids. Germline assignment: CDR1 LGHNA and CDR2 YSLEER. V gave up 3 bases and J gave up 8 bases, with 11 bases separating them.

This clonotype showed up just a few times. This chain joins TRBV20-1 and TRBJ1-1, with no clear D. The CDR3 runs to 13 residues. The germline CDR1 and CDR2 sequences are DFQATT and SNEGSKA (reference sequence). The V gene lost 6 bases and the J gene lost 3 bases, with 14 bases spanning the gap. Written as DNA, the CDR3 is TGCAGTGCAGCCCTTGTGAAGGACACTGAAGCTTTCTTT. It specifies CSAALVKDTEAFF.

There are a few counts of this clonotype. The chain combines TRBV3-1 with TRBJ1-6; TRBD1 agrees at 8 bases. With 1 base clipped from V and 6 bases from J, the junction kept 5 bases outside the gene matches. This CDR3 spans 16 amino acids. Germline loops: CDR1 LGHDT, CDR2 YNNKEL (reference sequence). CDR3 region: CASSQAGTGRNSPLHF. Written as DNA, the CDR3 is TGTGCCAGCAGCCAAGCCGGGACAGGACGTAATTCACCCCTCCACTTT.

The chain couples TRBV6-1 to TRBJ1-4; D might be TRBD1 (5 bases). The CDR3 spans 16 residues. From germline, CDR1 is MNHNS and CDR2 SASEGT. V lost 6 bases, J lost 12 bases, and 26 bases lay in between. The CDR3 reads CASSQINPTSGSQLFF. In DNA, the CDR3 is TGTGCCAGCAGCCAAATAAACCCCACATCAGGGTCCCAACTGTTTTTT.

The chain is built from TRBV5-1 and TRBJ2-5, with D perhaps matching TRBD1 or TRBD2 (6 bases each). The germline V and J ends were trimmed by 4 bases and 4 bases, with 11 bases remaining between them. The CDR3 consists of 13 residues. Germline V gene data show CDR1 as SGHRS and CDR2 as YFSETQ. CDR3 nucleotide sequence: TGCGCCAGCAGCGTGGGGGGCCCAGAGACCCAGTACTTC. Encoded protein: CASSVGGPETQYF.

Note on this clonotype: Just one base apart from a much larger clone, this may be a read error. The CDR3 DNA is TGTGCCACCAGCAGAGATTCCGGGACTACCCTCGTCGGCTACACCTTC. Its protein product is CATSRDSGTTLVGYTF. The rearrangement uses TRBV15 and TRBJ1-2; possible D gene TRBD1, 5 bases. Deletions cut 0 bases from V and 8 bases from J, with 19 bases between. The germline V gene encodes CDR1 LNHNV and CDR2 YYDKDF (reference sequence). This CDR3 has 16 amino acids.

The sample holds many counts of this clonotype. The chain is built from TRBV12-3 or TRBV12-4 and TRBJ1-6, with D hard to call. The CDR3 covers 12 residues. V lost 3 bases, J lost 6 bases, and 3 bases lay in between. The CDR3 DNA sequence: TGTGCCAGCAGTTTCTCTAATTCACCCCTCCACTTT. Protein product: CASSFSNSPLHF.

The genes are TRBV5-1 and TRBJ1-4, with no clear D. The CDR3 extends over 13 amino acids. V dropped 1 base and J dropped 5 bases, with 6 bases sitting between them. Germline loops: CDR1 SGHRS, CDR2 YFSETQ. CDR3 protein: CASSLNGNEKLFF. The CDR3 DNA is TGCGCCAGCAGCTTGAACGGAAATGAAAAACTGTTTTTT. The full variable domain, with the rest looked up from reference TRBV5-1 and TRBJ1-4, is KAGVTQTPRYLIKTRGQQVTLSCSPISGHRSVSWYQQTPGQGLQFLFEYFSETQRNKGNFPGRFSGRQFSNSRSEMNVSTLELGDSALYLCASSLNGNEKLFFGSGTQLSVL.

V and J are TRBV5-1 and TRBJ1-4; 9 bases are a match to TRBD1. Looked up from germline, CDR1 is SGHRS and CDR2 is YFSETQ. After removal of 1 base from V and 8 bases from J, the junction contained 6 bases not matched to a gene. The CDR3 is 15 residues long. CDR3 loop: CASSLIGTGREKLFF. The DNA of the CDR3 is TGCGCCAGCAGCTTGATAGGGACAGGGCGAGAAAAACTGTTTTTT.

This clonotype was counted many times. The gene calls are TRBV12-3 or TRBV12-4 and TRBJ1-2, with TRBD1 as a possible D gene (5 bases). Between the trimmed V and J ends, which lost 5 bases and 2 bases, there was a span of 9 bases. The CDR3 has 13 amino acids. CDR3 residues: CASSQTANYGYTF. The CDR3 DNA reads as TGTGCCAGCAGTCAGACAGCCAACTATGGCTACACCTTC.

This sequence joins TRBV6-2 or TRBV6-3 and TRBJ2-3, with D possibly being TRBD1 (6 bases). CDR3 length: 13 amino acids. The V gene lost 2 bases and the J gene lost 10 bases, with 13 bases spanning the gap. The germline gives CDR1 MNHEY, CDR2 SVGEGT. CDR3 in amino acids: CASSYTTGSAQYF. As DNA, the CDR3 is TGTGCCAGCAGTTACACGACAGGATCTGCGCAGTATTTT.

This clonotype was detected many times. The chain is built from TRBV12-3 or TRBV12-4 and TRBJ2-3; TRBD1 or TRBD2 may be the D gene (5 bases each). The CDR3 totals 12 residues. The V end lost 5 bases, the J end lost 11 bases, and 14 bases lay between the germline ends. CDR3 DNA sequence: TGTGCCAGCAGTAACCCCGGGACCGAGCAGTATTTT. Residues: CASSNPGTEQYF.

This rearrangement joins TRBV6-1 to TRBJ2-2, with 11 bases lining up with TRBD2. Germline-derived CDR1 and CDR2 are MNHNS and SASEGT. V lost 6 bases and J lost 4; bases outside the gene matches: 10. The CDR3 spans 17 residues. In DNA, the CDR3 is TGTGCCAGCAGCTGGCAACCGGGACTAGCGGCCACCGGGGAGCTGTTTTTT. Amino acid sequence: CASSWQPGLAATGELFF.

The CDR3 reads CASSFLHRGLLEQYF. The DNA for the CDR3 is TGTGCCAGCAGTTTTCTCCACAGGGGGCTTCTTGAGCAGTACTTC. The chain employs TRBV27 and TRBJ2-7; 9 bases agree with TRBD1. The length of the CDR3 is 15 residues. From germline, CDR1 is MNHEY and CDR2 SMNVEV (reference sequence). Trimming took 3 bases from V and 7 from J; bases not matched to a gene: 10.

The chain links TRBV25-1 to TRBJ2-3; no reliable D call. The CDR3 spans 12 residues. Looked up from germline, CDR1 is MGHDK and CDR2 is SYGVNS. Trimming took 3 bases from V and 6 from J, leaving 7 bases between them. CDR3 DNA: TGTGCCAGCAGTGACCAGGCGGATACGCAGTATTTT. Translating gives CASSDQADTQYF.

CDR3 loop: CASTGTSGNNSYNEQFF. The CDR3, as DNA: TGTGCCAGCACCGGGACTAGCGGGAATAACTCCTACAATGAGCAGTTCTTC. This rearrangement joins TRBV11-2 to TRBJ2-1; the match to TRBD2 covers 13 bases. The germline V gene has CDR1 SGHAT and CDR2 FQNNGV. J was trimmed by 0 bases and V by 7 bases; bases with no gene match: 6. The CDR3 loop spans 17 amino acids. Supplemented by reference TRBV11-2 and TRBJ2-1, the full variable domain reads EAGVAQSPRYKIIEKRQSVAFWCNPISGHATLYWYQQILGQGPKLLIQFQNNGVVDDSQLPKDRFSAERLKGVDSTLKIQPAKLEDSAVYLCASTGTSGNNSYNEQFFGPGTRLTVL.

There are a few counts of this clonotype. The chain recombines TRBV12-3 or TRBV12-4 with TRBJ2-1, with D possibly being TRBD2 (6 bases). This CDR3 spans 13 amino acids. V gave up 3 bases and J gave up 9 bases, with 12 bases separating them. DNA for the CDR3: TGTGCCAGCAGTTTCCCGGGAGTGGGTGAGCAGTTCTTC. Translated, it gives CASSFPGVGEQFF.

J is TRBJ2-1 and V is TRBV6-1; 12 bases match TRBD2. With 5 bases clipped from V and 7 bases from J, the junction kept 9 bases outside the gene matches. This CDR3 comprises 16 residues. CDR1 MNHNS and CDR2 SASEGT come from the germline V gene. The CDR3 sequence: CASSKTSGGFGNEQFF. Here the CDR3 DNA reads TGTGCCAGCAGTAAAACTAGCGGGGGGTTTGGTAATGAGCAGTTCTTC.

This clonotype was seen repeatedly, ten times or more. The J gene is TRBJ2-1, the V gene TRBV6-6; 8 nucleotides match TRBD1. The CDR3 covers 15 residues. Germline V CDR1 and CDR2: MNHNY, SVGAGI (reference sequence). V was pared by 5 bases and J by 8 bases, with 11 bases of the junction left unmatched. CDR3 region: CASSPYSGGVYEQFF. CDR3 sequence (DNA): TGTGCCAGCAGTCCGTACTCAGGGGGCGTGTATGAGCAGTTCTTC.

This chain joins TRBV7-9 and TRBJ2-3; 8 bases map to TRBD2. The CDR3 extends over 16 amino acids. V lost 5 bases and J lost 1; bases outside the gene matches: 8. CDR1 and CDR2 from the germline V gene are SEHNR and FQNEAQ (reference sequence). The CDR3 DNA reads as TGTGCCAGCAGCCCGCCGACTAGCGAGGGCACAGATACGCAGTATTTT. Its protein is CASSPPTSEGTDTQYF.

The rearrangement links TRBV20-1 to TRBJ2-3, with 12 bases matching TRBD2. Unmatched junction bases numbered 16, after V lost 3 bases and J lost 3 bases. The CDR3 extends over 19 amino acids. Germline V gives CDR1 DFQATT, CDR2 SNEGSKA (reference sequence). CDR3 region: CSARVSSGGVGRGTDTQYF. CDR3 nucleotides: TGCAGTGCTAGGGTGTCTAGCGGGGGGGTAGGTCGGGGAACAGATACGCAGTATTTT.

This clonotype was counted a few times. The gene calls are TRBV12-5 and TRBJ2-1, with 11 bases that match TRBD2. The CDR3 runs 17 residues. CDR1 is LGHNT, CDR2 FRNRAP, per germline. J gave up 7 bases and V 1 base, and 9 bases lay outside the gene matches. The CDR3 nucleotides read TGTGCTAGTGGTTTGGGGCTAACTAGCGGGAGAGGTAATGAGCAGTTCTTC. It specifies CASGLGLTSGRGNEQFF.

This chain links TRBV19 with TRBJ1-5; D may be TRBD1 (5 bases). Germline-derived CDR1 and CDR2 are LNHDA and SQIVND (reference sequence). The CDR3 runs 16 residues. V gave up 3 bases and J gave up 5 bases, with 17 bases separating them. For the CDR3, the DNA is TGTGCCAGTAGTATGTGGTCTGGGGGTTGGGATCAGCCCCAGCATTTT. Translated: CASSMWSGGWDQPQHF.

This clonotype was observed a handful of times. This chain connects TRBV20-1 to TRBJ1-1; TRBD1 matches at 8 bases. The V and J ends lost 0 bases and 6 bases, in that order; junction bases with no gene match: 3. Germline lookup yields CDR1 DFQATT and CDR2 SNEGSKA (reference sequence). This CDR3 is 13 amino acids long. CDR3 coding DNA: TGCAGTGCTAGAGATGCGACAGGGGCTGAAGCTTTCTTT. Amino acid sequence: CSARDATGAEAFF.

In this sample, this clonotype turned up a few times. V is TRBV7-2 and J is TRBJ2-7, with a tentative D call TRBD1 (5 bases). The germline V gene has CDR1 SGHTA and CDR2 FQGNSA. Between the trimmed V and J ends, which lost 1 base and 2 bases, there was a span of 12 bases. This CDR3 region has 15 residues. CDR3 residues: CASSLGQGWTYEQYF. For the CDR3, the DNA is TGTGCCAGCAGCTTAGGTCAGGGTTGGACCTACGAGCAGTACTTC.